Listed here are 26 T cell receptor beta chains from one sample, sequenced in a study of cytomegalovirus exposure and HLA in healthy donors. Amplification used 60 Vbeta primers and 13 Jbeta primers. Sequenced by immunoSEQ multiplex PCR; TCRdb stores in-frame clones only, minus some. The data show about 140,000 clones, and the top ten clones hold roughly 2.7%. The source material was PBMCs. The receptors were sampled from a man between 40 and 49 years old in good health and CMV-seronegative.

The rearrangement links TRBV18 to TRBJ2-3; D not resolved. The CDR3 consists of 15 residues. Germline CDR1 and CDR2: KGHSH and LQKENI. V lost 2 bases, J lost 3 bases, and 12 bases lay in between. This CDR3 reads CASSPSVSGTDTQYF. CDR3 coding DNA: TGTGCCAGCTCACCAAGTGTTTCGGGTACAGATACGCAGTATTTT.

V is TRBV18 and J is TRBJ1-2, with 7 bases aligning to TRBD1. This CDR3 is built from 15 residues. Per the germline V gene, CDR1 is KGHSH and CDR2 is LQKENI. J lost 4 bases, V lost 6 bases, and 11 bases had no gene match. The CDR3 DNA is TGTGCCAGCTCTCAAAGCAAACAGGGGATCTATGGCTACACCTTC. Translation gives CASSQSKQGIYGYTF. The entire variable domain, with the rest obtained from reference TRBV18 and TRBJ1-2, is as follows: NAGVMQNPRHLVRRRGQEARLRCSPMKGHSHVYWYRQLPEEGLKFMVYLQKENIIDESGMPKERFSAEFPKEGPSILRIQQVVRGDSAAYFCASSQSKQGIYGYTFGSGTRLTVV.

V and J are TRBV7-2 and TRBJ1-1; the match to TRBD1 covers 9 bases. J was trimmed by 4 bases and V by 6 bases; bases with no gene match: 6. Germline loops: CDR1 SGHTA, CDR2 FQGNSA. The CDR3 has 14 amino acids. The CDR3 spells CASRLTGGPTEAFF. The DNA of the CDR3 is TGTGCCAGCAGGCTCACAGGGGGCCCCACTGAAGCTTTCTTT.

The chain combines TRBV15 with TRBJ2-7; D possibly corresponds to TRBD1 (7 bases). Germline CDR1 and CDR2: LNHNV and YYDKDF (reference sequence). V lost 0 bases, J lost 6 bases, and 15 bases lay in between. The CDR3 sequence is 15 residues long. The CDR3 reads CATSREPGGGSEQYF. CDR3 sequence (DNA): TGTGCCACCAGCAGAGAACCAGGGGGAGGCTCCGAGCAGTACTTC. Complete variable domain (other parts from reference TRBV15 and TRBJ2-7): DAMVIQNPRYQVTQFGKPVTLSCSQTLNHNVMYWYQQKSSQAPKLLFHYYDKDFNNEADTPDNFQSRRPNTSFCFLDIRSPGLGDTAMYLCATSREPGGGSEQYFGPGTRLTVT.

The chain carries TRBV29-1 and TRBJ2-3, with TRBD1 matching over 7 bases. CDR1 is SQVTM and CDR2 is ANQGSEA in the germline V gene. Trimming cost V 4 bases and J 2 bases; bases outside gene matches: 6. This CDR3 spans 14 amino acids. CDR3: CSVAETGTTDTQYF. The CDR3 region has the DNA TGCAGCGTTGCCGAGACAGGGACCACAGATACGCAGTATTTT.

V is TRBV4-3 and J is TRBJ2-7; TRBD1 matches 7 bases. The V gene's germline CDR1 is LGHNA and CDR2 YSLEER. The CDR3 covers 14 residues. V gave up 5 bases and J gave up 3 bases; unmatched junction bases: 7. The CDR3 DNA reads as TGCGCCAGCAGCTTGGACAGGACAATCTACGAGCAGTACTTC. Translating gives CASSLDRTIYEQYF.

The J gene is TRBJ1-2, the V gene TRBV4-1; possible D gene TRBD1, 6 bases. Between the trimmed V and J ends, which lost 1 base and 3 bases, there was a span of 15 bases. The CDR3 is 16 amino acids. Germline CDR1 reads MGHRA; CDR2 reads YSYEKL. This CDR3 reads CASSQGSRGSDYGYTF. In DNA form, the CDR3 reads TGCGCCAGCAGCCAAGGGAGCAGGGGATCCGACTATGGCTACACCTTC.

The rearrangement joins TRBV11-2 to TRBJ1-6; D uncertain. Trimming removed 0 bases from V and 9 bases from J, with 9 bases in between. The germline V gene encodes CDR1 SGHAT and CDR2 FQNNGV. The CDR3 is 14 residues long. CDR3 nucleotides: TGTGCCAGCAGCTTAGAAAATCGGGGTTCACCCCTCCACTTT. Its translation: CASSLENRGSPLHF.

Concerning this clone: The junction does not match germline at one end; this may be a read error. CDR3 amino acids: CASSFSSGQGPVDF. Written as DNA, the CDR3 is TGTGCCAGCAGCTTTTCTTCGGGACAGGGGCCGGTAGATTTT. This chain connects TRBV7-9 to TRBJ2-3; 10 bases align to TRBD1. CDR1 is SEHNR, CDR2 FQNEAQ, per germline (reference sequence). CDR3 length equals 14 residues.

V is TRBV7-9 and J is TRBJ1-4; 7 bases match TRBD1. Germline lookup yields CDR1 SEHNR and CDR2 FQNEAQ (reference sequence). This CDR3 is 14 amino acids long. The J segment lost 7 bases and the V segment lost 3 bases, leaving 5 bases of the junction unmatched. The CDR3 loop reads CASSLNRGGEKLFF. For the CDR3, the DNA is TGTGCCAGCAGCTTGAACAGGGGTGGTGAAAAACTGTTTTTT.

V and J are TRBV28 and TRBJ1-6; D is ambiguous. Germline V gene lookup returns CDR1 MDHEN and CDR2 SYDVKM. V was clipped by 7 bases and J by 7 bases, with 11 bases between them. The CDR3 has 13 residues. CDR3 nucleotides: TGTGCCAGCACCCTCTCGGGGAATTCACCCCTCCACTTT. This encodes CASTLSGNSPLHF.

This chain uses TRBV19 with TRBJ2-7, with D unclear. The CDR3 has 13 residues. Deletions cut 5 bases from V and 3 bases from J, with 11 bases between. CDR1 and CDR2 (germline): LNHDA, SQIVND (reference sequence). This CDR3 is CASSSRGDYEQYF. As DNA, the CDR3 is TGTGCCAGTAGTTCCCGCGGTGACTACGAGCAGTACTTC.

DNA of the CDR3: TGTGCCAGCACCTTAAGTGGGGCACAGACGGCGTATTCACCCCTCCACTTT. It codes for CASTLSGAQTAYSPLHF. The chain uses TRBV28 and TRBJ1-6; D perhaps matches TRBD1 (5 bases). V was shortened by 7 bases and J by 8 bases, with 24 bases between the two germline ends. The germline gives CDR1 MDHEN, CDR2 SYDVKM. The CDR3 is 17 amino acids. The complete variable domain, with remaining parts taken from reference TRBV28 and TRBJ1-6, reads DVKVTQSSRYLVKRTGEKVFLECVQDMDHENMFWYRQDPGLGLRLIYFSYDVKMKEKGDIPEGYSVSREKKERFSLILESASTNQTSMYLCASTLSGAQTAYSPLHFGNGTRLTVT.

DNA of the CDR3: TGTGCCAGCAAAGCTACTCTGAGTAGAAATCAGCCCCAGCATTTT. This codes for CASKATLSRNQPQHF. This chain links TRBV6-1 with TRBJ1-5, with no clear D. The germline gives CDR1 MNHNS, CDR2 SASEGT. The V gene lost 7 bases and the J gene lost 4 bases, with 17 bases spanning the gap. This CDR3 region has 15 residues.

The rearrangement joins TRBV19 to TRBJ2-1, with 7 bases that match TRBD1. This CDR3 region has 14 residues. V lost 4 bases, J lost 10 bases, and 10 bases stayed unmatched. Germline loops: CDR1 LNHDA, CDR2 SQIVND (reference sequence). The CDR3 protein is CASSTPDRAREQFF. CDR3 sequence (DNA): TGTGCCAGTAGTACCCCCGACAGGGCCCGGGAGCAGTTCTTC.

The CDR3 loop reads CASSLGTGTGVLEQYF. The CDR3 DNA is TGTGCCAGCAGCTTGGGGACCGGGACAGGGGTTCTCGAGCAGTACTTC. The chain couples TRBV5-8 to TRBJ2-7; 10 nucleotides match TRBD1. This CDR3 region has 16 residues. Trimming cost V 0 bases and J 6 bases; bases outside gene matches: 9. Germline V gene sequence: CDR1 SGHTS, CDR2 YDEGEE.

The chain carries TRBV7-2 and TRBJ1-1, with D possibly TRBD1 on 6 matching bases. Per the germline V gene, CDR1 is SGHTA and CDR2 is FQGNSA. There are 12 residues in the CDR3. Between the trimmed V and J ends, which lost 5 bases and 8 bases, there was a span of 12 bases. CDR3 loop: CASSTPRGEAFF. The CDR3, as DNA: TGTGCCAGCAGCACCCCGAGGGGGGAAGCTTTCTTT.

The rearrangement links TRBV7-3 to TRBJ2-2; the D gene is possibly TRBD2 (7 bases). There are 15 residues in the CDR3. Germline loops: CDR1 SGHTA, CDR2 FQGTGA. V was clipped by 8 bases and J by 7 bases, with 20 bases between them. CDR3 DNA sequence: TGTGCCAGCTCCAGAAGGGGGGGGGCTGGCGGGGAGCTGTTTTTT. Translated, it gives CASSRRGGAGGELFF.

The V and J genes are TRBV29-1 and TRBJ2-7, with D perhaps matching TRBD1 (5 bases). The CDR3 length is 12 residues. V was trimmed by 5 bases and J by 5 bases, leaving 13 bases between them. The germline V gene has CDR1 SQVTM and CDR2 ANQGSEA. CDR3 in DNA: TGCAGCGTTAGGACAAGTTCGGACGAGCAGTACTTC. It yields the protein CSVRTSSDEQYF.

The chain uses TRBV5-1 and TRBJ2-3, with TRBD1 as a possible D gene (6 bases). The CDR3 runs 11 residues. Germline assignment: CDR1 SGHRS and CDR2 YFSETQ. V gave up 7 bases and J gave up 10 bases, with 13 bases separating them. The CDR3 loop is CASDEGGPQYF. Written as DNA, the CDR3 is TGCGCCAGCGACGAAGGGGGTCCGCAGTATTTT.

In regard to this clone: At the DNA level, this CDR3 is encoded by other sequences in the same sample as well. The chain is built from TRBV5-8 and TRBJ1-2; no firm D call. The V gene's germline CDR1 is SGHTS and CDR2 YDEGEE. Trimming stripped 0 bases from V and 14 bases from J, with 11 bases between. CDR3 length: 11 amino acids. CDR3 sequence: CASSLGRLVTF. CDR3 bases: TGTGCCAGCAGCTTGGGGCGCCTAGTGACCTTC.

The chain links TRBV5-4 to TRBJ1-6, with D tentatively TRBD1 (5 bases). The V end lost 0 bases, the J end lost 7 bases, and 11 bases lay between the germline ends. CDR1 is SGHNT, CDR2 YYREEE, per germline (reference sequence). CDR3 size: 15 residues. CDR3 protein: CASSLDRQANSPLHF. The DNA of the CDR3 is TGTGCCAGCAGCTTGGACAGGCAAGCCAATTCACCCCTCCACTTT.

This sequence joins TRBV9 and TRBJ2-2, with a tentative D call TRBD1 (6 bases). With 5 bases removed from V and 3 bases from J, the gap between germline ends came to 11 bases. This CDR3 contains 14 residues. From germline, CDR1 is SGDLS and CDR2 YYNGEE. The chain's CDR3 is CASRPRTDTGELFF. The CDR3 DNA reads TGTGCCAGCAGACCTCGGACAGACACCGGGGAGCTGTTTTTT.

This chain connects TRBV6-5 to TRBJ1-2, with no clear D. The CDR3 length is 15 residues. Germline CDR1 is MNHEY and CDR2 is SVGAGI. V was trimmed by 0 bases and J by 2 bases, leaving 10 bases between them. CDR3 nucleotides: TGTGCCAGCAGTTACTCGAGGGCTTTCAACTATGGCTACACCTTC. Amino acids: CASSYSRAFNYGYTF.

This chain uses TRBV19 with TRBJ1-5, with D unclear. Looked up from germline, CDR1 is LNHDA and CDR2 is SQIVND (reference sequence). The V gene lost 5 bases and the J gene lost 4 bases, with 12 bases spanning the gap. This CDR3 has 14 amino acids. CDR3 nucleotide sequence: TGTGCCAGTAGTCCTGACAATTTTAATCAGCCCCAGCATTTT. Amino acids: CASSPDNFNQPQHF.

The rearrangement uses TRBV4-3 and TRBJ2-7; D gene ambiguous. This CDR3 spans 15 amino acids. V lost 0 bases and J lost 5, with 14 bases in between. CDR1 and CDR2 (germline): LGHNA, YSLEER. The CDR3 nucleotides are TGCGCCAGCAGCCAAGATCAGCCCGCGGCCCACGAGCAGTACTTC. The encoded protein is CASSQDQPAAHEQYF.